This TCR beta chain was identified during a study of beta chain features in type 1 diabetes (dated by TCRdb to the late 2010s). Concerning the study at large: Patients and healthy donors did not differ in mean age, gender distribution, total cell number or subset yield. A total of over 90,000,000 sorted cells were examined across all samples, and a strong correlation was observed between cell number per subset and RNA yield. In the study, TCRB repertoires of sorted circulating CD4+ T cell subsets from recently diagnosed type 1 diabetes patients were compared with those of matched healthy donors. Naive and central memory subsets were obtained from all 30 or so donors, but regulatory and stem cell-like memory subsets were isolated from only 8 patients and about eight healthy donors.

All of the isolated RNA was reverse transcribed with the High Capacity cDNA Reverse Transcription Kit, so expressed TCRB transcripts were sequenced. Naive, central memory and regulatory T cell samples underwent deep immunoSEQ sequencing, averaging about 3.57 million total reads per sample. After sorted cells were lysed in RLT buffer, RNA was extracted with DNase-treated RNeasy Micro or Mini kits, with the choice depending on cell number. Each cell subset was processed on its own to prevent cross-contamination, while patient and healthy donor samples were processed together. TCRB sequences were amplified from cDNA with the immunoSEQ multiplex PCR, producing 87-bp fragments spanning the CDR3 region. Sequencing of the amplicons was done on the Illumina HiSeq platform. Per the source publication's procedure: Synthetic template baselines were used to correct PCR bias computationally, reads within Hamming distance 2 were collapsed together, and singletons that could not be merged were discarded. By aligning reads against IMGT, V, D and J genes, CDR3 length, and insertions or deletions at six rearrangement sites were assigned. Clonotype counts were normalized to sorted cell number within each subset before computing true diversity and Gini coefficients with the tcR R package. Repertoire sharing was quantified using the overlap coefficient calculated on TCRB nucleotide sequences. Out-of-frame TCRB sequences from naive cells were analyzed to stand in for the pre-selection repertoire. What TCRdb holds here is the immuneACCESS table cut down to in-frame rearrangements. Part of the clones is not present; checked against another copy, under half of the missing clones reflect an unresolved V gene, and the others are unexplained. The V and J calls and clone size are taken from that table; D and trimming were inferred from the DNA. This sample comprises a few hundred thousand clones, roughly 24% of them detected only once. Jointly, the top ten make up around 0.011% of the sample.

There are 17 amino acids in the CDR3, from cysteine to phenylalanine inclusive. Just the 51-base CDR3 DNA is kept, in frame starting at base 1. Relative to germline, V is missing 2 bases and J is missing 4 bases, with 10 bases of the junction outside any gene match. As encoded in the germline V gene, CDR1 is SGHVS while CDR2 is FQNEAQ. This clone turned up a few times. Its specific antigen is unknown. Base qualities are not provided; no much larger clone lies one nucleotide away. Beyond this particular receptor, the publication reports: PCR might favor shorter templates, but patient and control samples were amplified and corrected together, so any skew would affect both groups equally. At VDJ recombination sites, patients with type 1 diabetes made fewer insertions and deleted more nucleotides, a pattern implying thymic rearrangement abnormalities. Only small numbers of individuals were included in the HLA sub-analyses, which left unresolved whether HLA type had any influence on TCRB rearrangement. Type 1 diabetes patients showed a moderate but significant shortening of TCRB CDR3 length in all four CD4+ subsets. Because cDNA was sequenced instead of genomic DNA, activated cells with high expression could be over-represented, although the groups did not differ in activation or CD3 levels. Naive, central memory and regulatory TCRB repertoires appeared to be more alike among patients than among healthy donors.

Each donor gave one peripheral blood draw, averaging around 120 mL, which was collected into heparinised tubes. A BD FACSAria II was used to sort naive, central memory, regulatory and stem cell-like memory CD4+ T cells with a panel that included CD45RO, CCR7, CD25, CD127, CD95 and CD27. All sorted populations exceeded 95% purity. Right away, PBMCs were isolated by Lymphoprep density gradient centrifugation and were stained directly, with no culture step. So that batch effects would be minimized, each experiment stained and sorted samples in pairs, pairing one healthy donor with one patient. This clonotype was sampled from a woman in her 30s with type 1 diabetes. The sequence links TRBV7-8 to TRBJ2-3, with 9 central nucleotides matching TRBD2. The sequencing input was naive CD4+ T cells from blood. The sample's cell subset or site label is to be understood as: true naive CD4+ T cells. CDR3 reads: CASSLRFAGGRPDTQYF. DNA sequence: TGTGCCAGCAGCTTAAGGTTTGCGGGAGGGCGCCCAGATACGCAGTATTTT.